A single T cell receptor (beta chain) is shown here with its context. This sample is drawn from a study of blood T cell repertoires in COVID-19. Study information: Researchers got acute and convalescent COVID-19 samples from the United States, Italy and Spain.

The CDR3 totals 16 residues. Germline V CDR1 and CDR2: MNHEY, SVGAGI. V dropped 2 bases and J dropped 1; count of bases not matched to a gene: 7. In the original analysis: From reference gene primer amplification, estimates of nucleated cell counts were derived. This table comes from immunoSEQ multiplex PCR, and its TCRdb copy is limited to in-frame clones, with some not included. From that table come the V and J calls and clone size; the DNA was used to work out D and trimming. The table lists tens of thousands of clones, approximately 80% of them singletons, with about 4.9% in the top ten. The chain is built from TRBV6-5 and TRBJ1-1, with 7 positions matching TRBD1. Sequences were obtained from peripheral blood. The clonotype was recovered from a man aged 45 to 65 with active COVID-19. CDR3: CASSYHDRAPNTEAFF. Written as DNA, the CDR3 is TGTGCCAGCAGTTACCACGACAGGGCCCCGAACACTGAAGCTTTCTTT.